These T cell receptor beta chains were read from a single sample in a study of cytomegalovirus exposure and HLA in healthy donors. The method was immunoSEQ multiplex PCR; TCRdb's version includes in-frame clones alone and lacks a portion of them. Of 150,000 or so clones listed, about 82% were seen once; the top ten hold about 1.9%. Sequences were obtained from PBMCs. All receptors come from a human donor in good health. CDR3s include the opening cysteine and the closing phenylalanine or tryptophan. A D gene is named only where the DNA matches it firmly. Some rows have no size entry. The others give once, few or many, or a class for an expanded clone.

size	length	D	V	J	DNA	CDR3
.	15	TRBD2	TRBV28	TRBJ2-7	TGTGCCAGCAGTACGACGGGACTAGCGACCGACGAGCAGTACTTC	CASSTTGLATDEQYF
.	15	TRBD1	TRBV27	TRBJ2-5	TGTGCCAGCAGCCTAGGGACAGGGATTCAAGAGACCCAGTACTTC	CASSLGTGIQETQYF
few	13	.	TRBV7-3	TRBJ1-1	TGTGCCAGCAGCCTTGACACGAACACTGAAGCTTTCTTT	CASSLDTNTEAFF
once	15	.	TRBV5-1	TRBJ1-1	TGCGCCAGCAGCTTTTTCAGGGACCGGGGGGCTGAAGCTTTCTTT	CASSFFRDRGAEAFF
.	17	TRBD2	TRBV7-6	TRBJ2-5	TGTGCCAGCAGCTTAGTCCCCGCGGGGGATTTCCAAGAGACCCAGTACTTC	CASSLVPAGDFQETQYF
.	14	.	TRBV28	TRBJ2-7	TGTGCCAGTAAGATGGAAGGGGATCCCTACGAGCAGTACTTC	CASKMEGDPYEQYF
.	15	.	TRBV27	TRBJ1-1	TGTGCCAGCAGTTTAAGATGGCTAGGGAACACTGAAGCTTTCTTT	CASSLRWLGNTEAFF
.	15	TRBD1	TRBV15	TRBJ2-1	TGTGCCACCAGCAAAAGGACAGGGGGGATAAATGAGCAGTTCTTC	CATSKRTGGINEQFF
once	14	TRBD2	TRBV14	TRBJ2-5	TGTGCCAGCAGCCAAGTAGCGGGAGTGGAGACCCAGTACTTC	CASSQVAGVETQYF
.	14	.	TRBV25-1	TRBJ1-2	TGTGCCAGCAGAGGAGAGAGGCAGAACTATGGCTACACCTTC	CASRGERQNYGYTF
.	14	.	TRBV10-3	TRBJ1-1	TGTGCCATCAGTGCTGACAGCCACTTAACTGAAGCTTTCTTT	CAISADSHLTEAFF
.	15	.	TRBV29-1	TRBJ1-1	TGCAGCGTTGAGGTCTCATGGTCGATCGGCACTGAAGCTTTCTTT	CSVEVSWSIGTEAFF
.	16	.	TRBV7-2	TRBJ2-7	TGTGCCAGCAGCCCCCCCGGCGTTAGCCCCTTTCGGGAGCAGTACTTC	CASSPPGVSPFREQYF
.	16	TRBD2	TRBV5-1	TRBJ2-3	TGCGCCAGCAGCCCCGGGACTAGCTCTAGCACAGATACGCAGTATTTT	CASSPGTSSSTDTQYF
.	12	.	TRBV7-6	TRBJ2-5	TGTGCCAGCAGCTCTCTCCAAGAGACCCAGTACTTC	CASSSLQETQYF
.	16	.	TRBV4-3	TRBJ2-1	TGCGCCAGCAGCCAAGCCGGAGCGGAGGTGTACAATGAGCAGTTCTTC	CASSQAGAEVYNEQFF
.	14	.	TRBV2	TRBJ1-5	TGTGCCAGCAGTGATGGCGGGTCAATTCAGCCCCAGCATTTT	CASSDGGSIQPQHF
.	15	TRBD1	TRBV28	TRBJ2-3	TGTGCCAGCAGCTACCTGACAGGGGCCGGGGATACGCAGTATTTT	CASSYLTGAGDTQYF
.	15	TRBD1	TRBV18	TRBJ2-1	TGTGCCAGCTCACCTCCGGGACAGGCCTACAATGAGCAGTTCTTC	CASSPPGQAYNEQFF
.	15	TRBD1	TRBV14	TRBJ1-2	TGTGCCAGCAGCCAAGCCCCACAGGGGAGGCTTGGCTACACCTTC	CASSQAPQGRLGYTF
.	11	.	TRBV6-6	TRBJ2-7	TGTGCCAGCACGGGATCCTACGAGCAGTACTTC	CASTGSYEQYF
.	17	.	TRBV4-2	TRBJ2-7	TGTGCCAGCAGCCAAGACGGCCAGGGGTCGTTAACCTACGAGCAGTACTTC	CASSQDGQGSLTYEQYF
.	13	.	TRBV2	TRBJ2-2	TGTGCCAGCACCCCAAGGGGTGGGGGCAAGCTGTTTTTT	CASTPRGGGKLFF
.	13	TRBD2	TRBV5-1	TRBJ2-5	TGCGCCAGCAGGGCGGGAGGAGGGGAGACCCAGTACTTC	CASRAGGGETQYF
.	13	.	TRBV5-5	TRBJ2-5	TGTGCCAGCAGCTGGGGGGGCCTAGAGACCCAGTACTTC	CASSWGGLETQYF
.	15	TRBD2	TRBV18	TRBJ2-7	TGTGCCAGCTCACCAGCTAGCGGGAGAGTTTACGAGCAGTACTTC	CASSPASGRVYEQYF
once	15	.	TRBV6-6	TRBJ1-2	TGTGCCAGCAGTTCCCTTGTGTGGTCCGGTAATGGCTACACCTTC	CASSSLVWSGNGYTF
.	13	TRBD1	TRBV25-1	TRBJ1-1	TGTGCCAGTAAAGGGGGCCCGTACACTGAAGCTTTCTTT	CASKGGPYTEAFF
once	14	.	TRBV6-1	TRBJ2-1	TGTGCCAGCAGTGATCTTCGAGGTGTCAATGAGCAGTTCTTC	CASSDLRGVNEQFF
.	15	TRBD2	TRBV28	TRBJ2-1	TGTGCCAGCAGTTTATCGGGACTAGCGGGTGATGAGCAGTTCTTC	CASSLSGLAGDEQFF
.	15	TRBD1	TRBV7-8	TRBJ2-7	TGTGCCAGCAGCTTAGGGGGACAGGGGAAGTACGAGCAGTACTTC	CASSLGGQGKYEQYF
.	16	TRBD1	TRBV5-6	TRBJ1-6	TGTGCCAGCAGCCCGCAGGGGGACGGATATAATTCACCCCTCCACTTT	CASSPQGDGYNSPLHF
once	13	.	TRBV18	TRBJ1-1	TGTGCCAGCTCACCACCGGGGAGAACTGAAGCTTTCTTT	CASSPPGRTEAFF
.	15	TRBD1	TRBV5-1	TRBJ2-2	TGCGCCAGCAGCCAATGGGACAGGGGTTCCGGGGAGCTGTTTTTT	CASSQWDRGSGELFF
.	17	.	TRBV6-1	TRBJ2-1	TGTGCCAGCAGTGAAGCGCTTCGACAGCAAAGTTACAATGAGCAGTTCTTC	CASSEALRQQSYNEQFF
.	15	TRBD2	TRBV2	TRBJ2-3	TGTGCCAGCAGTGCGGCGTCGGGAGGAAGAGATACGCAGTATTTT	CASSAASGGRDTQYF
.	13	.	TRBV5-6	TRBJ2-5	TGTGCCAGCAGCTTGCGGCAGCGAGAGACCCAGTACTTC	CASSLRQRETQYF
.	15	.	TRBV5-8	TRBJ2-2	TGTGCCAGCAGCCGCCGGGATTTGAACACCGGGGAGCTGTTTTTT	CASSRRDLNTGELFF
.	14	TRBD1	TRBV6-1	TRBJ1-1	TGTGCCAGCAGTCCACAACAGGGGGCCACTGAAGCTTTCTTT	CASSPQQGATEAFF
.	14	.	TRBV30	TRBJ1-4	TGTGCCTGGAGTTCCGACAGGATGAGCGAAAAACTGTTTTTT	CAWSSDRMSEKLFF
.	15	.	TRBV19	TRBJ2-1	TGTGCCAGTAGTGTACCGGGACTGGGATTCAATGAGCAGTTCTTC	CASSVPGLGFNEQFF
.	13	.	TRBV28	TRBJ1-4	TGTGCCAGCAGTTTTCCCCCGCGCGAAAAACTGTTTTTT	CASSFPPREKLFF
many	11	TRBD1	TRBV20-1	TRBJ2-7	TGCAGTGCTGGGGACAGTGTCACGCAGTACTTC	CSAGDSVTQYF
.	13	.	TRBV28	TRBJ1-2	TGTGCCAGCAGTTTGACAGTTCAACATGGCTACACCTTC	CASSLTVQHGYTF
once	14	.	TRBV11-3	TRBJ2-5	TGTGCCAGCAGCTTGGGACACTCTGAAGAGACCCAGTACTTC	CASSLGHSEETQYF
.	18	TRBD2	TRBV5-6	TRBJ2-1	TGTGCCAGCAGCTCGGGACTAGCGGGGGGGCTATCCTACAATGAGCAGTTCTTC	CASSSGLAGGLSYNEQFF
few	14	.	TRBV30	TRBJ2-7	TGTGCCTGGGGCCGTCAGGGCGGAGCCTACGAGCAGTACTTC	CAWGRQGGAYEQYF
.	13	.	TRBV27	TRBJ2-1	TGTGCCAGCAGCTCCGGGAGAGTCAATGAGCAGTTCTTC	CASSSGRVNEQFF
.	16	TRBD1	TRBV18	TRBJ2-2	TGTGCCAGCTCACGGAGATCAGGGGGCATAACCGGGGAGCTGTTTTTT	CASSRRSGGITGELFF
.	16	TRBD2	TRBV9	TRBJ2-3	TGTGCCAGCAGCGTAGATCTAGCGGCGTTCACAGATACGCAGTATTTT	CASSVDLAAFTDTQYF
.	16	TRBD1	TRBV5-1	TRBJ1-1	TGCGCCAGCAGCCTAGTAACCGGGACAGGGAACACTGAAGCTTTCTTT	CASSLVTGTGNTEAFF
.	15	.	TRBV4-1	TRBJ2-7	TGCGCCAGCAGCCAAGGGACTGTGAGTTCCTACGAGCAGTACTTC	CASSQGTVSSYEQYF
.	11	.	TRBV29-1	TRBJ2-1	TGCAGCGTTGAGATGCGCGTTGAGCAGTTCTTC	CSVEMRVEQFF
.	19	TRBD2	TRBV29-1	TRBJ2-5	TGCAGCGCCCAGATCCGGGCTAGCGGGAGGGCCGTGAGCCGCCGGGAGCAGTACTTC	CSAQIRASGRAVSRREQYF
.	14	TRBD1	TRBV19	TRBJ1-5	TGTGCCAGTAGTATCCGGACAGGGAATCAGCCCCAGCATTTT	CASSIRTGNQPQHF
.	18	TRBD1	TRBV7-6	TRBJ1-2	TGTGCCAGCAGCTTAGCAGGAGGGGCGGGACAGAGATCAGGTGGCTACACCTTC	CASSLAGGAGQRSGGYTF
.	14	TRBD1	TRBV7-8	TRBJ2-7	TGTGCCAGCCAAATGGGGGACAGGGTCTACGAGCAGTACTTC	CASQMGDRVYEQYF
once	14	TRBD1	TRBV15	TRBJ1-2	TGTGCCACCAGCACGATAGACAGGGCCTATGGCTACACCTTC	CATSTIDRAYGYTF
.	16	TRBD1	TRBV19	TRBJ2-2	TGTGCCAGTAGTAACTACGGGACAGGGTGGGCCGGGGAGCTGTTTTTT	CASSNYGTGWAGELFF